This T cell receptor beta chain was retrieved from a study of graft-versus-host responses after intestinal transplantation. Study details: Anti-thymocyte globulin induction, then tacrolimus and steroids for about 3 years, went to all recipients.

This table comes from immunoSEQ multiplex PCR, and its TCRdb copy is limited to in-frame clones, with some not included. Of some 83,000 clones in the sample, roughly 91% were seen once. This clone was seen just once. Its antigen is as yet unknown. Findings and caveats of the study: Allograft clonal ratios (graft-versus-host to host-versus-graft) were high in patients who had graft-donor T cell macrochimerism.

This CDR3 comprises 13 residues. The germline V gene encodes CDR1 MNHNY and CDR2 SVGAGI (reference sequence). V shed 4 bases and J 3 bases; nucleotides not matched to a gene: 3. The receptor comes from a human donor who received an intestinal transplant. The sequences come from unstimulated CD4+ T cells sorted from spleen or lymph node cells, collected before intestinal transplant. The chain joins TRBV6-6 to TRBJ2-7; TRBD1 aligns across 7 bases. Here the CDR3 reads CASSSGQIYEQYF. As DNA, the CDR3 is TGTGCCAGCAGTTCGGGACAGATCTACGAGCAGTACTTC.